Listed below are T cell receptor beta chains from one sample, sequenced in a study of T-cell memory formation after mild COVID-19. Each CDR3 protein is one row after TCRdb ran MiXCR on the 5' RACE reads. Seen here are some 110,000 distinct CDR3 sequences, 15% to 20% observed once, and the top ten hold more than 25%. Material: PBMCs or a T cell subset sorted from them (not recorded which). These receptors originate from an adult woman who had mild COVID-19 (a few samples of this study predate the infection). Cell type and time point are not known. Each CDR3 is given without its conserved first and last residue.

v_call	cdr3_aa
TRBV19	ASSGNRDLSNQPQH
TRBV10-3	AISREAGELF
TRBV12-3/TRBV12-4	ASSYQGARETQY
TRBV29-1	SVVLVMERGHSGANVLT
TRBV7-9	ASSFASPYEQY
TRBV24-1	ATSDWGSRGLQTQY
TRBV6-6	ASSLTGFGDSPLH
TRBV25-1	ASSLYPGGNGDTEAF
TRBV30	AWSRLLPPPYGYT
TRBV6-5	ASSYLGDRLYGYT
TRBV7-6	ASSLGGASYEQY
TRBV7-9	ASSHSLMTSSYNSPLH
TRBV4-3	ASSQDTAGVNEQF
TRBV29-1	SVAGYTGELF
TRBV19	AIITRGNTEAF
TRBV5-6	ASSLGPTLLNTEAF
TRBV9	ASSVGGGASETQY
TRBV5-5	ASSPGQGSTETQY
TRBV3-1	ASSQDEGRERNEQF
TRBV5-6	ATSEGAGYEQY
TRBV5-1	ASRATSGGSGELF
TRBV10-3	AIGTDTQY
TRBV7-2	ASNGHFSYNEQF
TRBV4-1	ASSQGEANTEAF
TRBV27	ASSPGPWHEQY
TRBV29-1	SVRFSADTQY
TRBV20-1	SASNREGTYDEQY
TRBV7-8	ASSLAQLGDPTHYGYT
TRBV5-8	ASISRLLAKNIQY
TRBV6-5	ASSYGIGGANTEAF
TRBV4-2	ASSPDWTGYNEQF
TRBV14	ASSQGGAFSYNEQF
TRBV4-1	ASSQVTGVYNEQF
TRBV12-3/TRBV12-4	ASSLPRADEQY
TRBV4-3	ASSQDWASGMVNNEQY
TRBV5-6	ASSQGLAEETQY
TRBV20-1	SASWRVTYEQY
TRBV23-1	ASSHFLPRENTNTGELF
TRBV20-1	SARGTGFGLEQF
TRBV5-1	ASRKGYMNTEAF
TRBV28	ASSNPEPPVLYGYT
TRBV7-8	ASSFQRRSQGPDYGYT
TRBV12-3/TRBV12-4	ASSSTDGSYEQY